This is a list of T cell receptor beta chains from one sample in a study of OX40 agonist ivuxolimab in advanced cancers. Using immunoSEQ multiplex PCR, the repertoire was profiled, and TCRdb retains in-frame clones only, with some absent. The sample has 90,000 to 120,000 clones, over 75% seen once. Here the sequenced sample was CD4+ or CD8+ T cells sorted from blood, taken in a trial of the OX40 agonist ivuxolimab. Receptor source: an adult with an advanced solid tumor such as melanoma, head and neck, liver or kidney cancer. Both conserved end residues are part of each CDR3. The order of the fields is clone size, V gene, J gene, D gene, CDR3 protein, CDR3 DNA. A D gene is named only where the DNA matches it firmly. Clone size appears in some rows only: once, few, many, or a class for an expanded clone.

abundance: -
v_gene: TRBV28
j_gene: TRBJ2-3
d_gene: TRBD2
CDR3aa: CASSSGSTDTQYF
CDR3nt: TGTGCCAGCTCTAGCGGGAGCACAGATACGCAGTATTTT

abundance: few
v_gene: TRBV25-1
j_gene: TRBJ2-7
d_gene: -
CDR3aa: CASSEGGLRRPYEQYF
CDR3nt: TGTGCCAGCAGTGAAGGGGGACTGAGGCGCCCTTACGAGCAGTACTTC

abundance: -
v_gene: TRBV5-4
j_gene: TRBJ2-5
d_gene: -
CDR3aa: CASSLGTQETQYF
CDR3nt: TGTGCCAGCAGCTTGGGGACCCAAGAGACCCAGTACTTC

abundance: -
v_gene: TRBV5-1
j_gene: TRBJ2-7
d_gene: TRBD1
CDR3aa: CASSPLGQPPTEQYF
CDR3nt: TGCGCCAGCAGCCCCCTGGGACAGCCGCCTACCGAGCAGTACTTC

abundance: -
v_gene: TRBV15
j_gene: TRBJ2-7
d_gene: TRBD1
CDR3aa: CATSGDRAHEQYF
CDR3nt: TGTGCCACCAGCGGGGACAGGGCCCACGAGCAGTACTTC

abundance: -
v_gene: TRBV11-2
j_gene: TRBJ2-3
d_gene: -
CDR3aa: CASSLGRGDTQYF
CDR3nt: TGTGCCAGCAGCTTAGGTCGAGGAGATACGCAGTATTTT

abundance: -
v_gene: TRBV19
j_gene: TRBJ2-1
d_gene: TRBD2
CDR3aa: CASTPGLAGGNEQFF
CDR3nt: TGTGCCAGTACCCCGGGACTAGCGGGAGGGAATGAGCAGTTCTTC

abundance: -
v_gene: TRBV30
j_gene: TRBJ1-3
d_gene: -
CDR3aa: CAWRGYPGNTIYF
CDR3nt: TGTGCCTGGAGGGGGTATCCTGGAAACACCATATATTTT

abundance: -
v_gene: TRBV11-2
j_gene: TRBJ1-1
d_gene: -
CDR3aa: CASKSFDRKNTEAFF
CDR3nt: TGTGCCAGCAAAAGTTTCGACAGGAAGAACACTGAAGCTTTCTTT

abundance: -
v_gene: TRBV29-1
j_gene: TRBJ1-1
d_gene: -
CDR3aa: CSVERGDTEAFF
CDR3nt: TGCAGCGTTGAACGGGGAGACACTGAAGCTTTCTTT

abundance: -
v_gene: TRBV20-1
j_gene: TRBJ2-3
d_gene: -
CDR3aa: CSARVTDTQYF
CDR3nt: TGCAGTGCTAGAGTCACAGATACGCAGTATTTT

abundance: -
v_gene: TRBV4-2
j_gene: TRBJ2-3
d_gene: TRBD2
CDR3aa: CASSPTLGTSGRTDTQYF
CDR3nt: TGTGCCAGCAGCCCGACGTTAGGAACTAGCGGGAGGACAGATACGCAGTATTTT

abundance: -
v_gene: TRBV9
j_gene: TRBJ1-1
d_gene: -
CDR3aa: CASSAGTERRMNTEAFF
CDR3nt: TGTGCCAGCAGCGCAGGGACCGAAAGGCGTATGAACACTGAAGCTTTCTTT

abundance: -
v_gene: TRBV27
j_gene: TRBJ1-2
d_gene: -
CDR3aa: CATQGRGRSGYTF
CDR3nt: TGTGCCACCCAGGGTAGGGGTAGAAGTGGCTACACCTTC

abundance: -
v_gene: TRBV5-5
j_gene: TRBJ1-2
d_gene: -
CDR3aa: CASSLGDGFRYGYTF
CDR3nt: TGTGCCAGCAGCTTGGGAGACGGGTTTCGCTATGGCTACACCTTC

abundance: few
v_gene: TRBV6-1
j_gene: TRBJ2-7
d_gene: TRBD1
CDR3aa: CASRAPGQGAYEQYF
CDR3nt: TGTGCCAGCAGGGCTCCGGGACAGGGGGCCTACGAGCAGTACTTC

abundance: -
v_gene: TRBV4-2
j_gene: TRBJ2-7
d_gene: -
CDR3aa: CASSLSSDSSYEQYF
CDR3nt: TGTGCCAGCAGCTTATCTTCGGATAGCTCCTACGAGCAGTACTTC

abundance: -
v_gene: TRBV15
j_gene: TRBJ2-5
d_gene: TRBD1
CDR3aa: CATSRGFGTAQETQYF
CDR3nt: TGTGCCACCAGCAGAGGGTTCGGGACAGCCCAAGAGACCCAGTACTTC

abundance: -
v_gene: TRBV2
j_gene: TRBJ1-1
d_gene: TRBD1
CDR3aa: CASRGQGITTTEAFF
CDR3nt: TGTGCCAGCAGGGGACAGGGTATCACGACCACTGAAGCTTTCTTT

abundance: -
v_gene: TRBV27
j_gene: TRBJ2-1
d_gene: TRBD2
CDR3aa: CASSLNSGRYNEQFF
CDR3nt: TGTGCCAGCAGTTTAAATAGCGGGAGATATAATGAGCAGTTCTTC

abundance: -
v_gene: TRBV10-1
j_gene: TRBJ1-5
d_gene: -
CDR3aa: CASSETRDGNQPQHF
CDR3nt: TGCGCCAGCAGTGAGACCCGGGACGGAAATCAGCCCCAGCATTTT

abundance: once
v_gene: TRBV7-2
j_gene: TRBJ2-3
d_gene: -
CDR3aa: CASSLVQRVTDTQYF
CDR3nt: TGTGCCAGCAGCTTAGTCCAGCGGGTCACAGATACGCAGTATTTT

abundance: -
v_gene: TRBV6-5
j_gene: TRBJ1-1
d_gene: -
CDR3aa: CASNSNTEAFF
CDR3nt: TGTGCCAGCAACTCGAACACTGAAGCTTTCTTT

abundance: -
v_gene: TRBV15
j_gene: TRBJ2-3
d_gene: TRBD2
CDR3aa: CATSRGASGRRSTDTQYF
CDR3nt: TGTGCCACCAGCAGGGGGGCTAGCGGGAGGCGTAGCACAGATACGCAGTATTTT

abundance: -
v_gene: TRBV15
j_gene: TRBJ1-1
d_gene: -
CDR3aa: CATSQGPNTEAFF
CDR3nt: TGTGCCACCAGTCAGGGCCCGAACACTGAAGCTTTCTTT

abundance: -
v_gene: TRBV5-1
j_gene: TRBJ2-1
d_gene: TRBD1
CDR3aa: CASSLGDRAYNEQFF
CDR3nt: TGCGCCAGCAGCTTGGGGGACAGGGCCTACAATGAGCAGTTCTTC

abundance: -
v_gene: TRBV10-3
j_gene: TRBJ2-5
d_gene: -
CDR3aa: CAISAEGTFQETQYF
CDR3nt: TGTGCCATCAGTGCAGAAGGGACCTTCCAAGAGACCCAGTACTTC

abundance: -
v_gene: TRBV18
j_gene: TRBJ2-1
d_gene: -
CDR3aa: CASSPLGAPYNEQFF
CDR3nt: TGTGCCAGCTCACCACTGGGGGCCCCCTACAATGAGCAGTTCTTC

abundance: -
v_gene: TRBV7-7
j_gene: TRBJ2-5
d_gene: TRBD1
CDR3aa: CASSLGTGGPGGTQYF
CDR3nt: TGTGCCAGCAGCTTGGGGACAGGGGGTCCCGGGGGGACCCAGTACTTC

abundance: -
v_gene: TRBV7-2
j_gene: TRBJ2-7
d_gene: -
CDR3aa: CASSLSPDLFEQYF
CDR3nt: TGTGCCAGCAGCTTATCCCCGGACCTTTTCGAGCAGTACTTC

abundance: -
v_gene: TRBV18
j_gene: TRBJ1-1
d_gene: -
CDR3aa: CASSPTTSQRGHTEAFF
CDR3nt: TGTGCCAGCTCACCAACCACTTCCCAGCGGGGACACACTGAAGCTTTCTTT

abundance: -
v_gene: TRBV6-5
j_gene: TRBJ1-2
d_gene: TRBD1
CDR3aa: CASSSGQGVGYGYTF
CDR3nt: TGTGCCAGCAGTTCGGGACAGGGGGTTGGTTATGGCTACACCTTC

abundance: -
v_gene: TRBV19
j_gene: TRBJ2-7
d_gene: -
CDR3aa: CASSSGTMGGYEQYF
CDR3nt: TGTGCCAGTAGTAGCGGGACGATGGGTGGTTACGAGCAGTACTTC

abundance: -
v_gene: TRBV28
j_gene: TRBJ1-1
d_gene: -
CDR3aa: CASSAILGDTTRGIEAFF
CDR3nt: TGTGCCAGCAGTGCTATCCTCGGGGACACAACTCGGGGCATAGAAGCTTTCTTT

abundance: -
v_gene: TRBV28
j_gene: TRBJ1-2
d_gene: TRBD1
CDR3aa: CASSFVQGRGYTF
CDR3nt: TGTGCCAGCAGTTTTGTACAGGGGCGGGGCTACACCTTC

abundance: -
v_gene: TRBV7-2
j_gene: TRBJ2-7
d_gene: TRBD1
CDR3aa: CASSLAPGGSSYEQYF
CDR3nt: TGTGCCAGCAGCTTAGCGCCAGGGGGAAGCTCCTACGAGCAGTACTTC

abundance: -
v_gene: TRBV11-2
j_gene: TRBJ1-5
d_gene: -
CDR3aa: CASSLEVGSGQHF
CDR3nt: TGTGCCAGCAGCTTAGAAGTGGGATCGGGCCAGCATTTT

abundance: -
v_gene: TRBV28
j_gene: TRBJ2-7
d_gene: TRBD1
CDR3aa: CASRRTGREQYF
CDR3nt: TGTGCCAGCAGAAGGACAGGGCGCGAGCAGTACTTC

abundance: -
v_gene: TRBV15
j_gene: TRBJ2-5
d_gene: -
CDR3aa: CATSRDNVGGRETQYF
CDR3nt: TGTGCCACCAGCAGAGATAATGTCGGGGGGCGGGAGACCCAGTACTTC

abundance: -
v_gene: TRBV6-5
j_gene: TRBJ2-7
d_gene: -
CDR3aa: CASSSGAIYEQYF
CDR3nt: TGTGCCAGCAGTTCTGGAGCTATCTACGAGCAGTACTTC

abundance: -
v_gene: TRBV6-5
j_gene: TRBJ1-1
d_gene: TRBD1
CDR3aa: CASSYETGRRAFF
CDR3nt: TGTGCCAGCAGTTACGAGACAGGGAGGAGAGCTTTCTTT

abundance: -
v_gene: TRBV7-9
j_gene: TRBJ1-1
d_gene: TRBD1
CDR3aa: CASSPGQGGAFF
CDR3nt: TGTGCCAGCAGCCCCGGACAGGGGGGAGCTTTCTTT

abundance: -
v_gene: TRBV19
j_gene: TRBJ2-3
d_gene: TRBD2
CDR3aa: CASSTQGLAFDTQYF
CDR3nt: TGTGCCAGTAGTACCCAAGGACTAGCGTTTGATACGCAGTATTTT

abundance: once
v_gene: TRBV9
j_gene: TRBJ2-1
d_gene: -
CDR3aa: CASSVVDSPRFEYNEQFF
CDR3nt: TGTGCCAGCAGCGTAGTGGACTCCCCCCGATTTGAATACAATGAGCAGTTCTTC

abundance: -
v_gene: TRBV4-1
j_gene: TRBJ2-7
d_gene: -
CDR3aa: CASSQESPGVEQYF
CDR3nt: TGCGCCAGCAGCCAAGAAAGTCCAGGGGTCGAGCAGTACTTC

abundance: -
v_gene: TRBV6-6
j_gene: TRBJ1-1
d_gene: -
CDR3aa: CASFLVGNTEAFF
CDR3nt: TGTGCCAGCTTCCTTGTGGGGAACACTGAAGCTTTCTTT

abundance: -
v_gene: TRBV19
j_gene: TRBJ2-7
d_gene: -
CDR3aa: CASSIGVGSGSSSYEQYF
CDR3nt: TGTGCCAGTAGTATCGGAGTGGGTAGCGGTTCAAGCTCCTACGAGCAGTACTTC

abundance: -
v_gene: TRBV19
j_gene: TRBJ2-2
d_gene: -
CDR3aa: CASIARGGTGELFF
CDR3nt: TGTGCCAGTATCGCCAGAGGGGGGACCGGGGAGCTGTTTTTT

abundance: -
v_gene: TRBV28
j_gene: TRBJ1-2
d_gene: -
CDR3aa: CASSPLNYGYTF
CDR3nt: TGTGCCAGCAGTCCCCTGAACTATGGCTACACCTTC

abundance: -
v_gene: TRBV5-1
j_gene: TRBJ2-5
d_gene: TRBD1
CDR3aa: CASSRGGQGAETQYF
CDR3nt: TGCGCCAGCAGCCGAGGGGGACAGGGGGCAGAGACCCAGTACTTC

abundance: -
v_gene: TRBV4-2
j_gene: TRBJ2-2
d_gene: TRBD2
CDR3aa: CASSQEVAGGNTGELFF
CDR3nt: TGTGCCAGCAGCCAAGAGGTAGCGGGAGGGAACACCGGGGAGCTGTTTTTT

abundance: -
v_gene: TRBV5-4
j_gene: TRBJ2-3
d_gene: -
CDR3aa: CASSLVRAGTDTQYF
CDR3nt: TGTGCCAGCAGCTTGGTACGGGCAGGCACAGATACGCAGTATTTT

abundance: -
v_gene: TRBV19
j_gene: TRBJ2-3
d_gene: -
CDR3aa: CASNRDIASTDTQYF
CDR3nt: TGTGCCAGTAACCGGGACATTGCTAGCACAGATACGCAGTATTTT

abundance: -
v_gene: TRBV6-5
j_gene: TRBJ1-3
d_gene: -
CDR3aa: CASSSAPRVGNTIYF
CDR3nt: TGTGCCAGCAGCTCCGCGCCGAGGGTTGGAAACACCATATATTTT

abundance: -
v_gene: TRBV10-3
j_gene: TRBJ1-5
d_gene: TRBD1
CDR3aa: CAVQQGNNQPQHF
CDR3nt: TGTGCCGTCCAACAGGGGAACAACCAGCCCCAGCATTTT